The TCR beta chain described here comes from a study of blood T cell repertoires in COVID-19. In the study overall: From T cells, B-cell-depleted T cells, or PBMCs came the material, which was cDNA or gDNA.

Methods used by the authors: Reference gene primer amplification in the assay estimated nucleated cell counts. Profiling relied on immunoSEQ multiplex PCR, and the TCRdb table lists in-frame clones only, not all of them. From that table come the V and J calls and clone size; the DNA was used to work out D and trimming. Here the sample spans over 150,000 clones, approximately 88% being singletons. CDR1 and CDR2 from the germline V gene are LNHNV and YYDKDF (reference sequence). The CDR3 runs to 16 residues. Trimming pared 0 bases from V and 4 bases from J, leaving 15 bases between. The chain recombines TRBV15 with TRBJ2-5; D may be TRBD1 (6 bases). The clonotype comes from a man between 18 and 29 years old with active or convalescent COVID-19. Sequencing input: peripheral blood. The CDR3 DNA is TGTGCCACCAGCAGAGATCTCGGACAGTCCCGAGAGACCCAGTACTTC. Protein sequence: CATSRDLGQSRETQYF.